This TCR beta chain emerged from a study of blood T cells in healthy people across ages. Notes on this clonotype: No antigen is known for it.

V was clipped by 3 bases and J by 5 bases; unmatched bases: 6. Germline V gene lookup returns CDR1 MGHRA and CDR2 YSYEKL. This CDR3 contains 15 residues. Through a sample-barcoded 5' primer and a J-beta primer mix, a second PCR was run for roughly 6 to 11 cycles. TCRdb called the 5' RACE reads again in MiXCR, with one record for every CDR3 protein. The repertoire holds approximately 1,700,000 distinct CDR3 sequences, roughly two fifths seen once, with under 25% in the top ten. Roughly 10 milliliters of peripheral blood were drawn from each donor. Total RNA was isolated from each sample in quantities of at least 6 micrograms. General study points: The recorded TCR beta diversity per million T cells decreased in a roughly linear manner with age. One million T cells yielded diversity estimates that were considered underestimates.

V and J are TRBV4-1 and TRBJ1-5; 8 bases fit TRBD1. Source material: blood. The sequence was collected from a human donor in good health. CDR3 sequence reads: CASSHQDRDDQPQHF. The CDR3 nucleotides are TGCGCCAGCAGCCACCAGGACAGGGATGATCAGCCCCAGCATTTT.